This is a list of T cell receptor beta chains from one sample in a study of blood T cell repertoires in COVID-19. Assay: immunoSEQ multiplex PCR; the TCRdb copy retains only in-frame clones and omits some. The sample yields about 200,000 clones, about 85% seen once. Sample: PBMCs or T cells enriched from blood (not recorded which). Receptors were obtained from a woman between 35 and 50 years old in a cohort exposed to, infected with or recovered from COVID-19 (not recorded which). Both conserved end residues are part of each CDR3. Fields, in order: J gene, D gene, V gene, CDR3 DNA, CDR3 protein. The D gene is left open where the match is weak.

TRBJ2-3,.,TRBV9,TGTGCCAGCAGCGCCCAGGGGACGGGGAGTCGGGCAGATACGCAGTATTTT,CASSAQGTGSRADTQYF
TRBJ1-2,.,TRBV5-1,TGCGCCAGCAGCTTGGCCGGGGATGGCTACACCTTC,CASSLAGDGYTF
TRBJ1-1,TRBD1,TRBV28,TGTGCCAGCAAGGGACAGGGGCTTAACACTGAAGCTTTCTTT,CASKGQGLNTEAFF
TRBJ1-1,.,TRBV11-2,TGTGCCAGCAGCTTAGCGTCTGAAGCTTTCTTT,CASSLASEAFF
TRBJ1-6,.,TRBV5-5,TGTGCCAGCAGCTCGTACACAGGGTTGGGGAATTCACCCCTCCACTTT,CASSSYTGLGNSPLHF
TRBJ2-7,.,TRBV11-3,TGTGCCAGCAGCTTGAGAGGAGGGACGTTTCCCTCCGAGCAGTACTTC,CASSLRGGTFPSEQYF
TRBJ1-5,.,TRBV7-9,TGTGCCAGCAGCGGCACGGGGGGGGGCTATCAGCCCCAGCATTTT,CASSGTGGGYQPQHF
TRBJ2-6,.,TRBV5-5,TGTGCCAGCAGCTTGCCCCAGGGCGCTGGGGCCAACGTCCTGACTTTC,CASSLPQGAGANVLTF
TRBJ2-4,.,TRBV11-2,TGTGCCAGCAGCTTAGGGAGAGCGGCAGCGGCCAAAAACATTCAGTACTTC,CASSLGRAAAAKNIQYF
TRBJ1-4,TRBD1,TRBV27,TGTGCCAGCAGTCAACACCCCTTGACAGGGCCTGATGAAAAACTGTTTTTT,CASSQHPLTGPDEKLFF
TRBJ2-1,.,TRBV9,TGTGCCAGCAGCGTTTATGGCGGGGACTCCTACAATGAGCAGTTCTTC,CASSVYGGDSYNEQFF
TRBJ2-1,TRBD2,TRBV9,TGTGCCAGCAGCGTAGCTCAGGGCGGGGGGGCCCTTGAGCAGTTCTTC,CASSVAQGGGALEQFF
TRBJ2-2,.,TRBV5-1,TGCGCCAGCAGCTTGGTAGCAGAGGGCGGGGAGCTGTTTTTT,CASSLVAEGGELFF
TRBJ1-1,.,TRBV4-1,TGCGCCAGCAGTTACGACAGGCGCACTGAAGCTTTCTTT,CASSYDRRTEAFF
TRBJ1-2,TRBD1,TRBV28,TGTGCCAGCAGTTCGGGACAGGGGACAGGTGGCTACACCTTC,CASSSGQGTGGYTF
TRBJ1-6,.,TRBV9,TGTGCCAGCAGCGAGGGGTGGAGCTCCTATAATTCACCCCTCCACTTT,CASSEGWSSYNSPLHF